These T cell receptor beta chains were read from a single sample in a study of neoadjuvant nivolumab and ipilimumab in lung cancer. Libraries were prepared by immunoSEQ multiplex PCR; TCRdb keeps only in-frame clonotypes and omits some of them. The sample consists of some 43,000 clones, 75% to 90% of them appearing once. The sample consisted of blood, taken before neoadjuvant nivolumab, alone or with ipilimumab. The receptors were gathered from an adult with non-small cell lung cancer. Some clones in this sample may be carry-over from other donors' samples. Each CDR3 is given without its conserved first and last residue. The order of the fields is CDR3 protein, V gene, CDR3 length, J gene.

ASSLSSSSEQY | TRBV27 | 11 | TRBJ2-7
ASSSLAGGALDTQY | TRBV7-2 | 14 | TRBJ2-3
ASSLTSGKRYEQY | TRBV14 | 13 | TRBJ2-7
ASSLDRSKSYEQY | TRBV5-4 | 13 | TRBJ2-7
ASSLDYNEQF | TRBV6-1 | 10 | TRBJ2-1
ASSARTGQDEQF | TRBV7-7 | 12 | TRBJ2-1
ASSPRATNEKLF | TRBV6-6 | 12 | TRBJ1-4
ASSRGPTYEQY | TRBV7-8 | 11 | TRBJ2-7
AGRAGGQETQY | TRBV6-6 | 11 | TRBJ2-5
ASGPSGSLYGYT | TRBV12-5 | 12 | TRBJ1-2
ASRNMISGYT | TRBV27 | 10 | TRBJ1-2
ASSLGGSNTEAF | TRBV11-3 | 12 | TRBJ1-1
ASTKGGAGNTIY | TRBV5-1 | 12 | TRBJ1-3
ASSLDSRSPRSGANVLT | TRBV7-2 | 17 | TRBJ2-6
ASRPPAGHEQY | TRBV19 | 11 | TRBJ2-7
ASSMDNEQF | TRBV19 | 9 | TRBJ2-1
ASSLVGGRLDEQF | TRBV5-1 | 13 | TRBJ2-1
ASSLGGAENQPQH | TRBV5-1 | 13 | TRBJ1-5
ASSQAGPSRPTDTQY | TRBV4-3 | 15 | TRBJ2-3
ASSDLTGQGRLNTEAF | TRBV6-1 | 16 | TRBJ1-1
ASSLRQAYNEKLF | TRBV6-5 | 13 | TRBJ1-4
ASAWTHNYGYT | TRBV25-1 | 11 | TRBJ1-2
ASSPDRDYGYT | TRBV5-1 | 11 | TRBJ1-2
ASSEEGTGELF | TRBV6-4 | 11 | TRBJ2-2
ASSLGPLAGNEQF | TRBV5-1 | 13 | TRBJ2-1
AWISQAEGYT | TRBV30 | 10 | TRBJ1-2
ASSEKATNYGYT | TRBV25-1 | 12 | TRBJ1-2
ASSPPGTKSEAF | TRBV18 | 12 | TRBJ1-1
AWSKGSGANVLT | TRBV30 | 12 | TRBJ2-6
ASGRTGGTDTQY | TRBV5-1 | 12 | TRBJ2-3
ASSLAGALNEQF | TRBV5-1 | 12 | TRBJ2-1
ASSLLGGLNEQF | TRBV25-1 | 12 | TRBJ2-1